This is a list of T cell receptor beta chains from one sample in a study of T-cell memory formation after mild COVID-19. TCRdb redid the calling of the 5' RACE reads with MiXCR, one entry per CDR3 protein. This sample has a few hundred thousand distinct CDR3 sequences, with about a sixth found just once. The sequenced sample consisted of PBMCs or a T cell subset sorted from them (not recorded which). All receptors derive from a man between 18 and 35 years old who had mild COVID-19 (a few samples of this study predate the infection). Cell type and time point are not known. CDR3s include the opening cysteine and the closing phenylalanine or tryptophan. A D gene is named only where the DNA matches it firmly. Clone sizes are given selectively: once, few, many, or a class where the clone is expanded.

clone size: few; V gene: TRBV11-1; J gene: TRBJ2-7; D gene: .; CDR3 protein: CASSAQEASYEQYF; CDR3 DNA: TGTGCCAGCAGCGCCCAGGAGGCCTCCTACGAGCAGTACTTC
clone size: many; V gene: TRBV5-1; J gene: TRBJ2-3; D gene: TRBD2; CDR3 protein: CASSLGTSGDTQYF; CDR3 DNA: TGCGCCAGCAGCTTGGGGACTAGCGGAGATACGCAGTATTTT
clone size: .; V gene: TRBV7-9; J gene: TRBJ2-7; D gene: TRBD1; CDR3 protein: CASSSRTGRVYEQYF; CDR3 DNA: TGTGCCAGCAGCTCAAGGACAGGAAGAGTCTACGAGCAGTACTTC
clone size: once; V gene: TRBV12-3/TRBV12-4; J gene: TRBJ2-6; D gene: .; CDR3 protein: CASSPGVGANVLTF; CDR3 DNA: TGTGCCAGCAGCCCCGGGGTTGGGGCCAACGTCCTGACTTTC
clone size: .; V gene: TRBV11-2; J gene: TRBJ2-5; D gene: TRBD1; CDR3 protein: CASSLTRTGGSETQYF; CDR3 DNA: TGTGCCAGCAGCTTAACCCGGACAGGGGGCTCGGAGACCCAGTACTTC
clone size: few; V gene: TRBV7-3; J gene: TRBJ1-5; D gene: .; CDR3 protein: CASSLNTDHSNQPQHF; CDR3 DNA: TGTGCCAGCAGCCTTAACACCGACCATAGCAATCAGCCCCAGCATTTT
clone size: .; V gene: TRBV28; J gene: TRBJ1-1; D gene: TRBD1; CDR3 protein: CASSQGTGGLNTEAFF; CDR3 DNA: TGTGCCAGCAGTCAGGGGACAGGGGGTTTAAACACTGAAGCTTTCTTT
clone size: .; V gene: TRBV6-5; J gene: TRBJ1-3; D gene: .; CDR3 protein: CSSSYWGNLAGNTIYF; CDR3 DNA: TGTTCCAGCAGTTACTGGGGGAACTTGGCTGGAAACACCATATATTTT
clone size: .; V gene: TRBV4-3; J gene: TRBJ2-1; D gene: .; CDR3 protein: CASSQTGTRDEQFF; CDR3 DNA: TGCGCCAGCAGCCAGACAGGTACCCGCGATGAGCAGTTCTTC
clone size: few; V gene: TRBV12-3/TRBV12-4; J gene: TRBJ1-1; D gene: TRBD1; CDR3 protein: CASSRWTGMNMNTEAFF; CDR3 DNA: TGTGCCAGCAGTCGATGGACAGGGATGAATATGAACACTGAAGCTTTCTTT
clone size: .; V gene: TRBV18; J gene: TRBJ1-1; D gene: .; CDR3 protein: CASSPVFNTEAFF; CDR3 DNA: TGTGCCAGCTCACCAGTCTTTAACACTGAAGCTTTCTTT
clone size: few; V gene: TRBV20-1; J gene: TRBJ2-1; D gene: TRBD2; CDR3 protein: CSARPLRGGPFNEQFF; CDR3 DNA: TGCAGTGCTAGACCCCTTCGGGGGGGGCCTTTCAATGAGCAGTTCTTC
clone size: few; V gene: TRBV7-3; J gene: TRBJ2-2; D gene: .; CDR3 protein: CASSSNRDDGTGELFF; CDR3 DNA: TGTGCCAGCAGCTCCAACCGGGACGATGGGACCGGGGAGCTGTTTTTT
clone size: few; V gene: TRBV9; J gene: TRBJ2-7; D gene: TRBD1; CDR3 protein: CASSPWGQRRDEQYF; CDR3 DNA: TGTGCCAGCAGCCCATGGGGACAGCGACGGGACGAGCAGTACTTC
clone size: .; V gene: TRBV3-1; J gene: TRBJ1-1; D gene: .; CDR3 protein: CASSRTRGDGTEAFF; CDR3 DNA: TGTGCCAGCAGCCGTACTAGGGGTGACGGGACTGAAGCTTTCTTT
clone size: .; V gene: TRBV6-1; J gene: TRBJ2-7; D gene: .; CDR3 protein: CASSEGGAAYEQYF; CDR3 DNA: TGTGCCAGCAGTGAAGGAGGGGCTGCCTACGAGCAGTACTTC
clone size: few; V gene: TRBV2; J gene: TRBJ1-1; D gene: .; CDR3 protein: CASRGASTEAFF; CDR3 DNA: TGTGCCAGCCGGGGGGCATCCACTGAAGCTTTCTTT
clone size: few; V gene: TRBV9; J gene: TRBJ1-4; D gene: TRBD1; CDR3 protein: CASSGQGAGEKLFF; CDR3 DNA: TGTGCCAGCAGCGGACAGGGGGCCGGTGAAAAACTGTTTTTT
clone size: few; V gene: TRBV27; J gene: TRBJ2-7; D gene: .; CDR3 protein: CASSFEGGPYEQYF; CDR3 DNA: TGTGCCAGCAGTTTCGAGGGGGGCCCCTACGAGCAGTACTTC
clone size: few; V gene: TRBV30; J gene: TRBJ2-3; D gene: .; CDR3 protein: CAWSVVRGTDTQYF; CDR3 DNA: TGTGCCTGGAGTGTGGTCCGCGGGACAGATACGCAGTATTTT
clone size: once; V gene: TRBV19; J gene: TRBJ2-7; D gene: .; CDR3 protein: CASSPGVIYEQYF; CDR3 DNA: TGTGCCAGTAGTCCGGGGGTCATCTACGAGCAGTACTTC
clone size: few; V gene: TRBV6-5; J gene: TRBJ2-3; D gene: .; CDR3 protein: CASSYSPTADTQYF; CDR3 DNA: TGTGCCAGCAGTTACTCTCCTACGGCAGATACGCAGTATTTT
clone size: .; V gene: TRBV7-2; J gene: TRBJ2-6; D gene: .; CDR3 protein: CASNRFFYRLSGANVLTF; CDR3 DNA: TGTGCCAGCAACCGTTTTTTTTATCGGCTCTCTGGGGCCAACGTCCTGACTTTC
clone size: few; V gene: TRBV4-1; J gene: TRBJ1-5; D gene: TRBD1; CDR3 protein: CASSRGDRGIQPQHF; CDR3 DNA: TGCGCCAGCAGCCGAGGGGACAGGGGGATCCAGCCCCAGCATTTT
clone size: .; V gene: TRBV7-2; J gene: TRBJ2-3; D gene: TRBD2; CDR3 protein: CASSLGGTSGGHTQYF; CDR3 DNA: TGTGCCAGCAGCTTAGGGGGGACTAGCGGGGGACATACGCAGTATTTT
clone size: few; V gene: TRBV7-9; J gene: TRBJ1-1; D gene: .; CDR3 protein: CASSLDGGAGTEAFF; CDR3 DNA: TGTGCCAGCAGCTTAGATGGGGGCGCGGGGACTGAAGCTTTCTTT
clone size: .; V gene: TRBV4-2; J gene: TRBJ2-7; D gene: .; CDR3 protein: CASSQRGGPGEQYF; CDR3 DNA: TGTGCCAGCAGCCAAAGAGGCGGTCCGGGGGAGCAGTACTTC
clone size: few; V gene: TRBV4-1; J gene: TRBJ1-1; D gene: .; CDR3 protein: CASSLGPLTEAFF; CDR3 DNA: TGCGCCAGCAGCCTCGGCCCACTCACTGAAGCTTTCTTT
clone size: .; V gene: TRBV20-1; J gene: TRBJ2-7; D gene: .; CDR3 protein: CSASQGPTYEQYF; CDR3 DNA: TGCAGTGCTAGCCAGGGACCAACCTACGAGCAGTACTTC
clone size: .; V gene: TRBV27; J gene: TRBJ2-3; D gene: TRBD1; CDR3 protein: CASSLSTGAPDTQYF; CDR3 DNA: TGTGCCAGCAGTTTATCGACAGGGGCGCCAGATACGCAGTATTTT
clone size: .; V gene: TRBV7-2; J gene: TRBJ1-1; D gene: .; CDR3 protein: CASSLYEGNTEAFF; CDR3 DNA: TGTGCCAGCAGCTTATATGAGGGGAACACTGAAGCTTTCTTT
clone size: many; V gene: TRBV4-1; J gene: TRBJ2-3; D gene: .; CDR3 protein: CASSQEAFPSTDTQYF; CDR3 DNA: TGCGCCAGCAGCCAAGAGGCCTTTCCTAGCACAGATACGCAGTATTTT
clone size: .; V gene: TRBV6-2/TRBV6-3; J gene: TRBJ1-6; D gene: TRBD1; CDR3 protein: CASRRDSSPLHF; CDR3 DNA: TGTGCCAGCAGAAGGGACAGCTCACCCCTCCACTTT
clone size: few; V gene: TRBV19; J gene: TRBJ2-1; D gene: .; CDR3 protein: CASSIQAGDNEQFF; CDR3 DNA: TGTGCCAGTAGTATACAGGCAGGGGACAATGAGCAGTTCTTC
clone size: few; V gene: TRBV20-1; J gene: TRBJ1-5; D gene: TRBD1; CDR3 protein: CSADQGEGQPQHF; CDR3 DNA: TGCAGTGCCGACCAGGGGGAAGGGCAGCCCCAGCATTTT
clone size: .; V gene: TRBV7-7; J gene: TRBJ2-7; D gene: TRBD1; CDR3 protein: CASSPGGAGYEQYF; CDR3 DNA: TGTGCCAGCAGCCCAGGGGGCGCCGGTTACGAGCAGTACTTC
clone size: few; V gene: TRBV5-1; J gene: TRBJ2-1; D gene: .; CDR3 protein: CASSLRDMGPESSYNEQFF; CDR3 DNA: TGCGCCAGCAGCCTCAGGGATATGGGCCCCGAGAGCTCCTACAATGAGCAGTTCTTC
clone size: few; V gene: TRBV6-5; J gene: TRBJ2-7; D gene: .; CDR3 protein: CASSWGPEQYF; CDR3 DNA: TGTGCCAGCAGTTGGGGCCCCGAGCAGTACTTC
clone size: many; V gene: TRBV6-5; J gene: TRBJ2-3; D gene: TRBD2; CDR3 protein: CASSYVGVGGGVTDTQYF; CDR3 DNA: TGTGCCAGCAGTTACGTAGGGGTCGGCGGGGGGGTCACAGATACGCAGTATTTT
clone size: few; V gene: TRBV14; J gene: TRBJ1-1; D gene: TRBD1; CDR3 protein: CASSQDRVEAFF; CDR3 DNA: TGTGCCAGCAGCCAGGACAGGGTTGAAGCTTTCTTT